This T cell receptor (beta chain) derives from a study of blood T cell repertoires in COVID-19. Overall study context: T cells, B-cell-depleted T cells, or PBMCs provided the cDNA or gDNA that served as material.

Generated by immunoSEQ multiplex PCR, the TCRdb table keeps only in-frame clones and is missing some. The sample lists about 260,000 clones, around 90% seen once, with over 0.55% in the top ten. Germline CDR1 reads SEHNR; CDR2 reads FQNEAQ (reference sequence). CDR3 length: 13 residues. The V end was cut by 5 bases, the J end by 6 bases, with 13 bases between. The sequenced material came from peripheral blood. The rearrangement uses TRBV7-9 and TRBJ1-2, with D unresolved. The receptor was isolated from a human donor in a cohort sampled during active COVID-19. The CDR3 is CASSPTAVDGYTF. Written as DNA, the CDR3 is TGTGCCAGCAGCCCCACAGCGGTCGATGGCTACACCTTC.